These T cell receptor beta chains were read from a single sample in a study of T-cell reconstitution after alpha-beta-depleted transplantation in children. TCRdb itself ran the PCR reads through MiXCR, one entry per CDR3 protein. In the table there are a few hundred thousand distinct CDR3 sequences, around 10% of which are singletons. The sequenced sample was PBMCs from the stem cell graft donor, obtained from the stem cell graft. The receptors shown here come from a human donor who donated a stem cell graft to a child with acute lymphoblastic leukemia. Each CDR3 is given with its conserved first and last residue. The D gene is left open where the match is weak. Clone size appears in some rows only: once, few, many, or a class for an expanded clone.

v_gene	j_gene	abundance	d_gene	CDR3nt	CDR3aa
TRBV7-9	TRBJ1-3	few	NA	TGTGCCAGCAGCTTGGGGGGCAACAAGCTCTCTGGAAACACCATATATTTT	CASSLGGNKLSGNTIYF
TRBV15	TRBJ2-2	NA	NA	TGTGCCACCAGCAGAGAGGGCCAGGGCCGAACCGGGGAGCTGTTTTTT	CATSREGQGRTGELFF
TRBV11-3	TRBJ2-1	many	NA	TGTGCCAGCAGCTTAGGTGCCGTAAACAATGAGCAGTTCTTC	CASSLGAVNNEQFF
TRBV18	TRBJ1-1	few	TRBD1	TGTGCCAGCTCCACACAGGGGGACACTGAAGCTTTCTTT	CASSTQGDTEAFF
TRBV5-1	TRBJ2-3	NA	NA	TGCGCCAGCAGCTTGACAGGGAGGGGCACAGATACGCAGTATTTT	CASSLTGRGTDTQYF
TRBV4-1	TRBJ2-2	many	NA	TGCGCCAGCAGCCAAGAAACAGGGAACACCGGGGAGCTGTTTTTT	CASSQETGNTGELFF
TRBV28	TRBJ1-6	few	NA	TGTGCCAGCAGTCAATCGTGGGGATTGAATTCACCCCTCCACTTT	CASSQSWGLNSPLHF
TRBV5-6	TRBJ1-6	many	NA	TGTGCCAGCAGCTTGTTTATCGGGGGTAATTCACCCCTCCACTTT	CASSLFIGGNSPLHF
TRBV3-1	TRBJ2-7	many	NA	TGTGCCAGCAGCCAAGGACTAGTGGTCGAGCAGTACTTC	CASSQGLVVEQYF
TRBV20-1	TRBJ2-7	once	TRBD2	TGCAGTGCCCTGTCCCCTGGCGGGAGGGACGTCGACGAGCAGTACTTC	CSALSPGGRDVDEQYF
TRBV4-2	TRBJ2-1	few	TRBD2	TGTGCCAGCAGCCAAGAACCCCCGGGAGGCTACAATGAGCAGTTCTTC	CASSQEPPGGYNEQFF
TRBV20-1	TRBJ1-4	few	NA	TGCAGTGCTAGAGATGGAATGGCAACTAATGAAAAACTGTTTTTT	CSARDGMATNEKLFF
TRBV5-1	TRBJ2-4	NA	NA	TGCGCCAGCAGCTTGGAATGGGACATTCAGTACTTC	CASSLEWDIQYF
TRBV29-1	TRBJ2-1	NA	NA	TGCAGCGTTAACAACCAGGTTTACAATGAGCAGTTCTTC	CSVNNQVYNEQFF
TRBV3-1	TRBJ2-1	NA	TRBD2	TGTGCCAGCAGCCAGGAGCTAGCGGGAGATGATGAGCAGTTCTTC	CASSQELAGDDEQFF
TRBV6-1	TRBJ2-1	few	TRBD1	TGTGCCAGCAGGGCTACCGGGACAGGGTTCTACAATGAGCAGTTCTTC	CASRATGTGFYNEQFF
TRBV20-1	TRBJ1-1	few	NA	TGCAGTGCTAAACCCGCAGGAAGGGGCCCTGAAGCTTTCTTT	CSAKPAGRGPEAFF
TRBV20-1	TRBJ1-5	few	TRBD1	TGCAGTGCTAGAGATTGGACAGGGGGCGAACAGCCCCAGCATTTT	CSARDWTGGEQPQHF
TRBV18	TRBJ1-1	few	TRBD1	TGTGCCAGCTCACCCTCTCAGGGGGTATGGACTGAAGCTTTCTTT	CASSPSQGVWTEAFF
TRBV20-1	TRBJ2-3	few	TRBD2	TGCAGTGCTGTGCCGGGACTAGCGGGAGGGCCCTTCACAGATACGCAGTATTTT	CSAVPGLAGGPFTDTQYF
TRBV29-1	TRBJ2-4	many	TRBD2	TGCAGCGTAGCCGGGACTAGCAGATCCAAAAACATTCAGTACTTC	CSVAGTSRSKNIQYF
TRBV5-1	TRBJ2-1	few	NA	TGCGCCAGCAGCTTGACCCCTTCTGAGCGTTGGGCTAGCTCCTACAATGAGCAGTTCTTC	CASSLTPSERWASSYNEQFF
TRBV29-1	TRBJ2-7	NA	TRBD1	TGCAGCGTTGAAGATGCTGACATGACAGGGGAATCCTACGAGCAGTACTTC	CSVEDADMTGESYEQYF
TRBV20-1	TRBJ1-5	NA	TRBD1	TGCAGTGCTAGAGATACTCCCTTCGGACAGGGATGGTTAGGAAATCAGCCCCAGCATTTT	CSARDTPFGQGWLGNQPQHF
TRBV29-1	TRBJ1-1	few	NA	TGCAGCGTCGGAGGAATGGTCACTGAAGCTTTCTTT	CSVGGMVTEAFF
TRBV6-2/TRBV6-3	TRBJ2-2	few	TRBD1	TGTGCCAGCAGTTACTCGACACAGGGGACCGTTGACACCGGGGAGCTGTTTTTT	CASSYSTQGTVDTGELFF
TRBV7-3	TRBJ2-3	few	TRBD2	TGTGCCAGCGGACGCGGGGGGGTTACAGATACGCAGTATTTT	CASGRGGVTDTQYF
TRBV5-1	TRBJ1-1	many	NA	TGCGCCAGCAGCTTGGATGGGGGTCTTAACACTGAAGCTTTCTTT	CASSLDGGLNTEAFF
TRBV29-1	TRBJ1-1	NA	NA	TGCAGCGTTGAGAGGGTGGGTGAAGCTTTCTTT	CSVERVGEAFF
TRBV12-3/TRBV12-4	TRBJ2-5	NA	NA	TGTGCCAGCAGTTTAGTCTCGAAGACCCAGTACTTC	CASSLVSKTQYF
TRBV18	TRBJ2-7	many	NA	TGTGCCAGCTCCCTCGTAGTAGGGCCGAGCGAGCAGTACTTC	CASSLVVGPSEQYF
TRBV10-3	TRBJ2-1	few	TRBD2	TGTGCCATCAGTGAGAGCGGGAGCTCCTACAATGAGCAGTTCTTC	CAISESGSSYNEQFF
TRBV4-3	TRBJ2-6	NA	NA	TGCGCCAGCAGCCCGGGGCCAGGGGCCAACGTCCTGACTTTC	CASSPGPGANVLTF
TRBV30	TRBJ1-1	NA	NA	TGTGCCTGGACAGCATCTGAAGCTTTCTTT	CAWTASEAFF
TRBV29-1	TRBJ2-1	NA	TRBD2	TGCAGCGTTGAATGGGCGGGAGCGGCCTACAATGAGCAGTTCTTC	CSVEWAGAAYNEQFF
TRBV29-1	TRBJ1-2	NA	NA	TGCAGCGTTGAAGATGTACGCGTCCGATCTCACTATGGCTACACCTTC	CSVEDVRVRSHYGYTF
TRBV11-1	TRBJ2-2	few	NA	TGTGCCAGCAGCTTCCCGACTGCCTTAGGGCCGAACACCGGGGAGCTGTTTTTT	CASSFPTALGPNTGELFF
TRBV2	TRBJ1-2	many	NA	TGTGCCAGCCTCACCTTGGGGGCTGGCTATGGCTACACCTTC	CASLTLGAGYGYTF
TRBV20-1	TRBJ2-3	NA	TRBD2	TGCAGTGCTACCGAGCGGGAGGGCCAAGATACGCAGTATTTT	CSATEREGQDTQYF
TRBV30	TRBJ2-2	few	TRBD1	TGTGCCTGGAGTGCAACAGGGGGGCCGAACACCGGGGAGCTGTTTTTT	CAWSATGGPNTGELFF
TRBV19	TRBJ1-2	few	NA	TGTGCCAGTAGTATAGTCCTCGGGGGGGACTATGGCTACACCTTC	CASSIVLGGDYGYTF
TRBV2	TRBJ2-7	NA	TRBD1	TGTGCCAGCAGTGCGGGACAGGGCCCCTACGAGCAGTACTTC	CASSAGQGPYEQYF
TRBV4-3	TRBJ1-2	NA	NA	TGCGCCAGCAGCCACTCGGGGCGGCGCTATGGCTACACCTTC	CASSHSGRRYGYTF
TRBV7-2	TRBJ2-1	few	NA	TGTGCCAGCAGCTGGGCGGGTCGGTACAATGAGCAGTTCTTC	CASSWAGRYNEQFF
TRBV29-1	TRBJ2-1	many	TRBD2	TGCAGCGTTCGTCTAGCGGGAGGGCCGAGGGTTGAGCAGTTCTTC	CSVRLAGGPRVEQFF
TRBV7-9	TRBJ1-1	NA	NA	TGTGCCAGCAGCTTAGGACTCGGGGGCCTCGGACGGGACACTGAAGCTTTCTTT	CASSLGLGGLGRDTEAFF